The next 8 T cell receptor beta chains were all read from a single sample in a study of CD8+ T cells in alopecia areata. This sample's treatment: oral pan-JAK inhibitor, 5-10 mg twice daily. cDNA serving as the sequencing template came from extracted, reverse transcribed RNA. Sequenced by immunoSEQ multiplex PCR; TCRdb stores in-frame clones only, minus some. The sample has roughly 180,000 clones, roughly three fifths seen once; the top ten hold approximately 3.4%. Sequenced here: CD4+ T cells sorted from blood, sampled at week 4, from a patient treated with tofacitinib. The receptor set was obtained from a human donor with alopecia areata.

This chain joins TRBV6-6 and TRBJ1-5, with 9 bases lining up with TRBD1. With V trimmed by 4 bases and J by 8 bases, 9 bases remained unmatched. CDR1 is MNHNY, CDR2 SVGAGI, per germline (reference sequence). This CDR3 has 15 amino acids. CDR3 protein: CASSLGTGYGKPQHF. CDR3 DNA sequence: TGTGCCAGCAGTTTGGGGACAGGGTATGGTAAGCCCCAGCATTTT.

This clone was seen a handful of times. The V call is TRBV25-1, the J call TRBJ2-7; 9 nucleotides line up with TRBD1. Germline V gene data show CDR1 as MGHDK and CDR2 as SYGVNS. V trimming: 9 bases; J trimming: 9 bases; junction bases outside the gene matches: 12. The CDR3 has 13 amino acids. CDR3: CASTGTGPVGQYF. CDR3 bases: TGTGCCAGTACCGGGACAGGGCCAGTAGGGCAGTACTTC.

This chain uses TRBV9 with TRBJ2-3; no clear D. Trimming left V 2 bases short and J 5 bases short, with 3 bases between. Germline CDR1 reads SGDLS; CDR2 reads YYNGEE. The CDR3 sequence is 11 residues long. Here the CDR3 reads CASSVEDTQYF. DNA for the CDR3: TGTGCCAGCAGCGTCGAAGATACGCAGTATTTT.

The table lists this clone with a few counts. The chain has TRBV30 and TRBJ1-2; no clear D. V was shortened by 5 bases and J by 0 bases, with 13 bases between the two germline ends. Germline V gene sequence: CDR1 GTSNPN, CDR2 SVGIG (reference sequence). CDR3 length: 14 residues. The CDR3 sequence is CAWELLAPNYGYTF. CDR3 nucleotides: TGTGCCTGGGAGCTCCTGGCTCCTAACTATGGCTACACCTTC.

This clone appeared a single time. The chain uses TRBV25-1 and TRBJ1-5, with no clear D. Germline V gene data show CDR1 as MGHDK and CDR2 as SYGVNS. CDR3 size: 14 residues. Trimming shortened V by 5 bases and J by 9 bases, and 17 bases separated the two germline ends. CDR3 sequence reads: CASSNGRQSVPQHF. In DNA form, the CDR3 reads TGTGCCAGCAGTAACGGACGGCAGTCCGTGCCCCAGCATTTT.

The rearrangement uses TRBV7-2 and TRBJ1-6; D is unclear. Germline V gene lookup returns CDR1 SGHTA and CDR2 FQGNSA. The CDR3 consists of 13 residues. V lost 7 bases and J 7 bases, leaving 11 bases between the germline ends. This CDR3 is CASTDLRNSPLHF. DNA of the CDR3: TGTGCCAGCACGGACTTGAGGAATTCACCCCTCCACTTT.

Turning to this clone: Within the sample, other DNA sequences also encode this same CDR3. The chain carries TRBV15 and TRBJ2-5; D gene uncertain. The CDR3 is 12 amino acids. V shed 0 bases and J shed 5 bases, with 4 bases lying between them. Germline V gene data show CDR1 as LNHNV and CDR2 as YYDKDF (reference sequence). In DNA, the CDR3 is TGTGCCACCAGCAGAGATCGGGAGACCCAGTACTTC. Amino acid sequence: CATSRDRETQYF. Full variable domain (remainder filled in from reference TRBV15 and TRBJ2-5): DAMVIQNPRYQVTQFGKPVTLSCSQTLNHNVMYWYQQKSSQAPKLLFHYYDKDFNNEADTPDNFQSRRPNTSFCFLDIRSPGLGDTAMYLCATSRDRETQYFGPGTRLLVL.

V is TRBV5-1 and J is TRBJ2-1; 8 bases line up with TRBD2. V lost 2 bases and J lost 6; bases outside the gene matches: 7. The germline gives CDR1 SGHRS, CDR2 YFSETQ. The CDR3 has 15 amino acids. CDR3 sequence: CASSFGTSRFNEQFF. DNA of the CDR3: TGCGCCAGCAGCTTCGGGACTAGTAGGTTCAATGAGCAGTTCTTC.